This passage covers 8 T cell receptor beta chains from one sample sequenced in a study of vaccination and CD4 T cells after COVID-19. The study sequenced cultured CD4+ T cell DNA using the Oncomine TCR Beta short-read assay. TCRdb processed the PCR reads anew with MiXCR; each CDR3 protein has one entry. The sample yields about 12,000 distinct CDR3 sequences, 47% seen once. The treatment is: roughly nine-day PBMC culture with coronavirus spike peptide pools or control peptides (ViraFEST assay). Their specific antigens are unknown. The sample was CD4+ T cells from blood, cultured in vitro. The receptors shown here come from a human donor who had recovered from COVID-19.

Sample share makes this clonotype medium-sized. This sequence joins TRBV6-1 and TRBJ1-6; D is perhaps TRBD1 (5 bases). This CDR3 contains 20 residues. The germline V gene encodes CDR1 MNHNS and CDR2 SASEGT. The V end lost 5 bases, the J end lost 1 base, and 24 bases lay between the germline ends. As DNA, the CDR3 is TGTGCCAGCAGTCACAGGCATACGCTGAGGGGTGGTTCCTATAATTCACCCCTCCACTTT. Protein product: CASSHRHTLRGGSYNSPLHF.

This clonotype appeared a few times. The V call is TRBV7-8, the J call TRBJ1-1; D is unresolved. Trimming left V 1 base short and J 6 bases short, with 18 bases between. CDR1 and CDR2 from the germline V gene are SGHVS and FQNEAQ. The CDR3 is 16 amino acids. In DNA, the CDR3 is TGTGCCAGCAGCTTAGTTGGCGGATACCGGGGTTCTGAAGCTTTCTTT. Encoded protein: CASSLVGGYRGSEAFF.

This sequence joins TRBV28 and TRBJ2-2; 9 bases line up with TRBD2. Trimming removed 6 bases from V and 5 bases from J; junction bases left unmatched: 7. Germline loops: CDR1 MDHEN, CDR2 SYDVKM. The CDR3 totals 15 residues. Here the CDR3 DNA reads TGTGCCAGCAGGAGGGGACTAGCAGGGACCGGGGAGCTGTTTTTT. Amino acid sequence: CASRRGLAGTGELFF.

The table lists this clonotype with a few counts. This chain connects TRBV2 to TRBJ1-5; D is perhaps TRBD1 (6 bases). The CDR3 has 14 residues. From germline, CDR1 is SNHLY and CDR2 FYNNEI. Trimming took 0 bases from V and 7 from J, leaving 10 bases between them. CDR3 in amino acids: CASSEAGAGQPQHF. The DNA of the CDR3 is TGTGCCAGCAGTGAAGCGGGGGCGGGGCAGCCCCAGCATTTT.

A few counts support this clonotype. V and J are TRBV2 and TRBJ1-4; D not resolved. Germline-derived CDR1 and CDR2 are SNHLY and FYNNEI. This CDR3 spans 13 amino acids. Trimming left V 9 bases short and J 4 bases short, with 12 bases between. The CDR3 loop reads CASKSAGNEKLFF. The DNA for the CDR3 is TGTGCCAGTAAATCCGCTGGTAATGAAAAACTGTTTTTT.

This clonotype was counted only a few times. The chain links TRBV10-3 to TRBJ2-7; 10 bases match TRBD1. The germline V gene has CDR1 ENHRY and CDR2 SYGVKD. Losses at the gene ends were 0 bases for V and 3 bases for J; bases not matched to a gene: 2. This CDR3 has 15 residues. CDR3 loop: CAISESRTGGYEQYF. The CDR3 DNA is TGTGCCATCAGTGAGTCGCGGACAGGGGGCTACGAGCAGTACTTC.

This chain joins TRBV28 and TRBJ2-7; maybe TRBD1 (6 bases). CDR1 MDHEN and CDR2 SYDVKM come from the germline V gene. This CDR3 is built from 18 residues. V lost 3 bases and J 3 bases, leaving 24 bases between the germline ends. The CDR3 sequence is CASSFGLLQGGKRYEQYF. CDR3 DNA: TGTGCCAGCAGTTTTGGTCTCCTACAGGGCGGAAAACGCTACGAGCAGTACTTC.

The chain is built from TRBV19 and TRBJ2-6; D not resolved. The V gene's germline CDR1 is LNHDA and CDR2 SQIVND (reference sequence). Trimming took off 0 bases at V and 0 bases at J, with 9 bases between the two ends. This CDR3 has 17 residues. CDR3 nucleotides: TGTGCCAGTAGTATAGACGCCCTCACCTCTGGGGCCAACGTCCTGACTTTC. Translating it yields CASSIDALTSGANVLTF.